Following are 20 T cell receptor beta chains from one sample sequenced in a study of blood T cell repertoires in COVID-19. TCRdb's table, derived via immunoSEQ multiplex PCR, lists solely in-frame clones and lacks some. Counted here are 88,000 or so clones, 75% to 90% occurring once; the ten biggest clones make up less than 9%. The sample taken for sequencing was peripheral blood. The source of these receptors is a man in his 60s with acute or convalescent COVID-19.

The chain couples TRBV11-3 to TRBJ1-3; the D is unclear. The CDR3 length is 15 residues. The V end lost 5 bases, the J end lost 0 bases, and 11 bases lay between the germline ends. Germline V CDR1 and CDR2: SGHNT, YENEEA. CDR3: CASSDRVLSGNTIYF. CDR3 in DNA: TGTGCCAGCAGCGATCGGGTACTCTCTGGAAACACCATATATTTT.

The chain uses TRBV7-9 and TRBJ2-1, with D unresolved. CDR1 and CDR2 from the germline V gene are SEHNR and FQNEAQ (reference sequence). The CDR3 length is 11 residues. Trimming took 5 bases from V and 10 from J, leaving 9 bases between them. CDR3 loop: CASSPSEEQFF. The CDR3 nucleotides are TGTGCCAGCAGCCCCAGCGAAGAGCAGTTCTTC.

The V gene is TRBV19, the J gene TRBJ1-2; tentative D call: TRBD1 (6 bases). Germline CDR1 and CDR2: LNHDA and SQIVND (reference sequence). The CDR3 loop spans 13 amino acids. Trimming cost V 6 bases and J 8 bases, with 16 bases left between them. The CDR3 loop is CASRIRDKGGYTF. The CDR3, as DNA: TGTGCCAGTAGAATCCGGGACAAAGGAGGCTACACCTTC.

In the case of this clone: At one of its ends the junction is not consistent with the germline gene, which may arise from a read error. V gene TRBV11-2 combines with J gene TRBJ2-7; TRBD2 agrees at 7 bases. This CDR3 comprises 12 residues. CDR1 SGHAT and CDR2 FQNNGV come from the germline V gene. The CDR3 sequence is CASSFPRREVFF. As DNA, the CDR3 is TGTGCCAGCAGCTTTCCGCGTCGGGAGGTGTTCTTC. Looking up the rest from reference TRBV11-2 and TRBJ2-7 gives the full variable domain: EAGVAQSPRYKIIEKRQSVAFWCNPISGHATLYWYQQILGQGPKLLIQFQNNGVVDDSQLPKDRFSAERLKGVDSTLKIQPAKLEDSAVYLCASSFPRREVFFGPGTRLTVT.

The chain links TRBV7-2 to TRBJ2-5, with a tentative D call TRBD1 (5 bases). Germline V lookup: CDR1 SGHTA, CDR2 FQGNSA. V was pared by 5 bases and J by 4 bases, with 11 bases between. The CDR3 is made up of 13 amino acids. The CDR3 DNA reads TGTGCCAGCAGCGCTTTGGGGCGAGAGACCCAGTACTTC. Translation: CASSALGRETQYF.

The V and J genes are TRBV30 and TRBJ1-1; 7 bases agree with TRBD1. The germline CDR1 and CDR2 sequences are GTSNPN and SVGIG (reference sequence). The CDR3 totals 13 residues. The junction had 6 bases not matched to a gene; V was cut back by 1 base and J by 7 bases. CDR3 region: CAWSDRGPNEAFF. CDR3 DNA sequence: TGTGCCTGGAGTGACAGGGGACCAAATGAAGCTTTCTTT.

The rearrangement uses TRBV18 and TRBJ1-5, with unresolved D. CDR3 length: 13 residues. V was pared by 2 bases and J by 4 bases, with 6 bases between. The germline gives CDR1 KGHSH, CDR2 LQKENI. The CDR3 spells CASSPNTNQPQHF. In DNA, the CDR3 is TGTGCCAGCTCACCAAACACAAATCAGCCCCAGCATTTT.

The CDR3 region is CASTPGLAGDTQYF. The DNA of the CDR3 is TGTGCCAGCACTCCCGGACTAGCGGGAGATACGCAGTATTTT. The chain joins TRBV7-9 to TRBJ2-3; 11 bases are shared with TRBD2. In germline, CDR1 is SEHNR, CDR2 FQNEAQ (reference sequence). J lost 5 bases, V lost 7 bases, and 5 bases had no gene match. This CDR3 is 14 amino acids long.

V is TRBV10-3 and J is TRBJ2-5; 9 nucleotides align to TRBD1. The germline gives CDR1 ENHRY, CDR2 SYGVKD. Unmatched junction bases numbered 7, after V lost 5 bases and J lost 3 bases. The CDR3 is 15 residues long. CDR3 nucleotide sequence: TGTGCCATCAGTAGGACAGGGGTTCACGAAGAGACCCAGTACTTC. This codes for CAISRTGVHEETQYF.

This clone was picked up a small number of times. J is TRBJ2-7 and V is TRBV5-1; 11 bases agree with TRBD2. With V trimmed by 0 bases and J by 5 bases, 4 bases remained unmatched. This CDR3 is built from 15 residues. CDR1 is SGHRS, CDR2 YFSETQ, per germline. CDR3 nucleotide sequence: TGCGCCAGCAGCTTGGTAGCGGGAGGGCCCCACGAGCAGTACTTC. It specifies CASSLVAGGPHEQYF.

The J gene is TRBJ1-1, the V gene TRBV5-1, with D possibly matching TRBD1 (5 bases). Trimming took 0 bases from V and 5 from J, leaving 17 bases between them. CDR1 is SGHRS and CDR2 is YFSETQ in the germline V gene. This CDR3 spans 16 amino acids. CDR3 coding DNA: TGCGCCAGCAGCTTGGTAGCTTCGGAGGGGAAAACTGAAGCTTTCTTT. Translated: CASSLVASEGKTEAFF. Supplemented by reference TRBV5-1 and TRBJ1-1, the full variable domain reads KAGVTQTPRYLIKTRGQQVTLSCSPISGHRSVSWYQQTPGQGLQFLFEYFSETQRNKGNFPGRFSGRQFSNSRSEMNVSTLELGDSALYLCASSLVASEGKTEAFFGQGTRLTVV.

V is TRBV5-1 and J is TRBJ2-5, with 7 bases lining up with TRBD1. The CDR3 length is 15 residues. The J segment lost 5 bases and the V segment lost 4 bases, leaving 11 bases of the junction unmatched. In germline, CDR1 is SGHRS, CDR2 YFSETQ. The chain's CDR3 is CASSQQGSIGETQYF. In DNA form, the CDR3 reads TGCGCCAGCAGCCAACAGGGGTCGATTGGTGAGACCCAGTACTTC.

The chain carries TRBV30 and TRBJ1-2; 7 bases map to TRBD1. Germline assignment: CDR1 GTSNPN and CDR2 SVGIG (reference sequence). J lost 8 bases, V lost 5 bases, and 11 bases had no gene match. The CDR3 runs 13 residues. The CDR3 region has the DNA TGTGCCTGGCTTTGGACAGGAGCCGGGGGCTACACCTTC. Translating gives CAWLWTGAGGYTF.

The chain joins TRBV6-5 to TRBJ1-1; 9 bases map to TRBD1. The CDR3 runs to 15 residues. Trimming took 4 bases from V and 5 from J; bases not matched to a gene: 8. CDR1 MNHEY and CDR2 SVGAGI come from the germline V gene. The CDR3 loop is CASSSFRQGGTEAFF. The CDR3 DNA is TGTGCCAGCAGTTCCTTCAGACAGGGGGGGACTGAAGCTTTCTTT.

This clone was observed a single time. The genes are TRBV7-2 and TRBJ1-5; tentatively, D is TRBD1 (5 bases). This CDR3 has 15 residues. Trimming stripped 5 bases from V and 4 bases from J, with 15 bases between. Looked up from germline, CDR1 is SGHTA and CDR2 is FQGNSA. In DNA, the CDR3 is TGTGCCAGCAGCCGCGGTTCAGGGAGGAATCAGCCCCAGCATTTT. Its translation is CASSRGSGRNQPQHF. The full variable domain, in which reference TRBV7-2 and TRBJ1-5 provide the parts outside the CDR3, is GAGVSQSPSNKVTEKGKDVELRCDPISGHTALYWYRQSLGQGLEFLIYFQGNSAPDKSGLPSDRFSAERTGGSVSTLTIQRTQQEDSAVYLCASSRGSGRNQPQHFGDGTRLSIL.

The rearrangement uses TRBV4-3 and TRBJ1-2; D is unclear. The ends were cut back, 0 bases at V and 3 bases at J, with 11 bases in the middle. CDR3 length: 15 amino acids. The germline gives CDR1 LGHNA, CDR2 YSLEER. CDR3 loop: CASSQEASTDYGYTF. CDR3 coding DNA: TGCGCCAGCAGCCAAGAGGCTTCAACAGACTATGGCTACACCTTC.

J is TRBJ2-1 and V is TRBV7-6; 7 nucleotides agree with TRBD1. Germline CDR1 SGHVS, CDR2 FNYEAQ. CDR3 length: 15 amino acids. Germline trimming cut 4 bases from V and 3 bases from J; bases unmatched to any gene: 6. The CDR3 loop reads CASSSLGTVYNEQFF. CDR3 sequence (DNA): TGTGCCAGCAGCTCCCTGGGGACAGTCTACAATGAGCAGTTCTTC.

CDR3 coding DNA: TGTGCCAGCAGGCCTCCGGGACAGGGGGTTATAGGTGGCTACACCTTC. Translation gives CASRPPGQGVIGGYTF. This chain connects TRBV25-1 to TRBJ1-2, with 11 bases fitting TRBD1. The length of the CDR3 is 16 residues. Per the germline V gene, CDR1 is MGHDK and CDR2 is SYGVNS. With 6 bases clipped from V and 7 bases from J, the junction kept 13 bases outside the gene matches.

There are a few counts of this clone. The CDR3 spells CASSLGSAGGWGYEQYF. DNA for the CDR3: TGTGCCAGCAGCTTAGGATCAGCGGGAGGGTGGGGCTACGAGCAGTACTTC. This rearrangement joins TRBV7-2 to TRBJ2-7; 10 bases agree with TRBD2. The CDR3 runs to 17 residues. CDR1 and CDR2 (germline): SGHTA, FQGNSA. Unmatched junction bases numbered 9, after V lost 1 base and J lost 3 bases.

This clone showed up just once. The genes are TRBV4-1 and TRBJ2-1, with TRBD1 as a possible D gene (7 bases). Trimming shortened V by 3 bases and J by 7 bases, and 22 bases separated the two germline ends. There are 17 residues in the CDR3. Germline V lookup: CDR1 MGHRA, CDR2 YSYEKL. CDR3 sequence reads: CASSQDYRGGVQNEQFF. In nucleotides, the CDR3 is TGCGCCAGCAGCCAGGACTACAGGGGTGGTGTACAGAATGAGCAGTTCTTC.